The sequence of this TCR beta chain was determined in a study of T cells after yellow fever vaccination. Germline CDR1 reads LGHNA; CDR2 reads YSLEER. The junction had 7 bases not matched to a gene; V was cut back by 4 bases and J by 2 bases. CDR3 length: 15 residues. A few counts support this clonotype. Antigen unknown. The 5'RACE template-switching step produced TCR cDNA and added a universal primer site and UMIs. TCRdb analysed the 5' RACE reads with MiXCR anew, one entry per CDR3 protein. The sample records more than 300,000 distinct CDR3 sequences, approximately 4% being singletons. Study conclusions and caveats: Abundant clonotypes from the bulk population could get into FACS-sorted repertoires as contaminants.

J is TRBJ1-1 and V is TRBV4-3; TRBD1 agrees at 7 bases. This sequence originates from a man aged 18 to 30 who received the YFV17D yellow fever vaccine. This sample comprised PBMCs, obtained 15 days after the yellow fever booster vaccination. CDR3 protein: CASSPVQGENTEAFF. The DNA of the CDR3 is TGCGCCAGCAGCCCGGTTCAGGGGGAAAACACTGAAGCTTTCTTT.